This T cell receptor (beta chain) appears in the sequencing data of a study of cytomegalovirus exposure and HLA in healthy donors. Study summary: Early released data had about 85 million unique TCRs, all coming from HLA-typed donors.

CDR1 and CDR2 (germline): MNHEY, SMNVEV (reference sequence). The CDR3 runs to 14 residues. The germline V and J ends were trimmed by 6 bases and 11 bases, with 20 bases remaining between them. In the case of this clone: Its specificity is not known.

PCR used 60 Vbeta primers and 13 Jbeta primers. Repertoires were generated with immunoSEQ multiplex PCR, while TCRdb's copy carries only in-frame clones and drops some. Seen here are over 150,000 clones, approximately 80% observed once, and the top ten hold 4% to 5%. Study results and caveats: Cytomegalovirus-associated status was assigned to 150 to 200 TCR beta chains. Excluded were some V segments that proved indistinguishable, including TRBV6-2 and TRBV6-3.

The source is a man aged 30 to 39 in good health and CMV-seronegative. The specimen sequenced was PBMCs. The chain has TRBV27 and TRBJ2-1; D might be TRBD2 (6 bases). The CDR3 coding sequence is TGTGCCAGCAGCCTACTAGCTATCCGTAAGAAGCAGTTCTTC. Residues: CASSLLAIRKKQFF.